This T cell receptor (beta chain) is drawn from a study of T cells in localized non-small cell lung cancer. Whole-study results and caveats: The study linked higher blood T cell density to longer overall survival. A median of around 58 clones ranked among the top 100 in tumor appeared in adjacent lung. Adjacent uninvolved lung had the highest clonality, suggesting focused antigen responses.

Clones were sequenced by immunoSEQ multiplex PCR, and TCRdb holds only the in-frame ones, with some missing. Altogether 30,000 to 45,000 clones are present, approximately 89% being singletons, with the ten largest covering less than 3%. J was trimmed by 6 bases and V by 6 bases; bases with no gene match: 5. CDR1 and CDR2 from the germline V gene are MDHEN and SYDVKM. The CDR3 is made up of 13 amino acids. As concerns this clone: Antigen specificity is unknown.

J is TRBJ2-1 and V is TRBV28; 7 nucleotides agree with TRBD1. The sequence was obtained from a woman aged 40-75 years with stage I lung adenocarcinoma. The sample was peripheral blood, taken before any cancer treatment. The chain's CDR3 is CASSSPGGNEQFF. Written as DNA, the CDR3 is TGTGCCAGCAGCTCCCCAGGGGGCAATGAGCAGTTCTTC.